These T cell receptor beta chains were read from a single sample in a study of PD-L1 blockade in urothelial cancer. TCRdb keeps only in-frame clones here, not all; method: immunoSEQ multiplex PCR. The sample consists of roughly 120,000 clones, 75% to 90% of them appearing once. The material sequenced was PBMCs, taken around atezolizumab (anti-PD-L1) treatment. These receptors originate from a man between 60 and 70 years old with urothelial cancer. Both conserved end residues are part of each CDR3. The order of the fields is V gene, J gene, CDR3 protein.

TRBV13	TRBJ1-2	CASSGGTDWDYGYTF
TRBV5-4	TRBJ1-2	CASSSTPQGNYGYTF
TRBV19	TRBJ1-1	CASSMTFGAFF
TRBV19	TRBJ2-7	CASQDRGRDYSYEQYF
TRBV2	TRBJ2-7	CASSEAMGQGVSGIPEQYF
TRBV5-4	TRBJ1-1	CASSPQGAGEAFF
TRBV18	TRBJ1-4	CASSPRIGGEKLFF
TRBV2	TRBJ1-4	CASSYQGDNEKLFF
TRBV27	TRBJ1-1	CASSLQGARGTEAFF
TRBV27	TRBJ1-5	CASSPWGGDQPQHF